This T cell receptor (beta chain) appears in the sequencing data of a study of blood T cells in healthy people across ages. Study results and caveats: Naive T cell percentage by flow cytometry tracked strongly with beta diversity. No one knew whether donors had CMV, which possibly confounded expanded clonotype changes.

With a J-beta primer mix and a sample-barcoded 5' primer, a second PCR ran about 6 to 11 cycles. TCRdb redid the calling of the 5' RACE reads with MiXCR, one entry per CDR3 protein. The data show 1.8 million or so distinct CDR3 sequences, 39% seen once. Each sample used at least 6 million PBMCs. The CDR3 covers 15 residues. Per the germline V gene, CDR1 is SGHTA and CDR2 is FQGNSA. V lost 5 bases and J lost 0, with 10 bases in between. This clonotype was seen a handful of times. Its specificity is unknown. The chain links TRBV7-2 to TRBJ1-4; weak D call: TRBD1 (6 bases). The sequencing sample was made of blood. The sequence came from a human donor in good health. CDR3 DNA sequence: TGTGCCAGCAGCGACAGGACTGCAACTAATGAAAAACTGTTTTTT. This encodes CASSDRTATNEKLFF.